This TCR beta chain is from a study of CD8+ T cells in alopecia areata (dated by TCRdb to about 2018). In terms of the full investigation: Treated patients were enrolled in an open-label pilot trial of oral tofacitinib at 5 to 10 mg twice daily for moderate-to-severe alopecia areata. Patients stayed on tofacitinib for 6 to 18 months and then had 6 months of follow-up off drug so that delayed response and recurrence could be assessed. For the treated patients, the SALT score, which quantifies what percentage of scalp surface area is affected, served as the measure of disease severity. The study used high-throughput TCRbeta sequencing to examine T cell clonal expansion in alopecia areata, in both the C3H/HeJ mouse model and human patients. On the human side, TCRbeta sequencing was run on scalp tissue and on sorted CD4+ and CD8+ peripheral blood T cells from healthy controls and from alopecia areata patients with either patchy or totalis/universalis disease. Biopsies were taken from tofacitinib-treated patients at baseline and at 4 and 24 weeks of treatment, and a later scalp biopsy was taken in several of the tofacitinib-treated patients. Scalp clonality was compared across normal scalp (n=4), patchy alopecia areata scalp (n=8), and alopecia totalis/universalis scalp (n=8). The RNA source kit depended on sample type: the PAXgene miRNA kit for fixed scalp, the miRNeasy kit for PBMCs, and the RNeasy kit for mouse skin. TCRbeta CDR3 regions were amplified by immunoSEQ multiplex PCR with 35 Vbeta forward and 13 Jbeta reverse primers. Here is what the overall study found, with its caveats: Higher clonality and more expanded CD8+ clones were observed in lesional scalp than in normal scalp, particularly in alopecia totalis/universalis, a finding suggestive of antigenic drive. Because the treated cohort was small and had only one nonresponder, larger studies are needed to examine links between baseline CD8+ expansion and response. Compared with mice, TCR sequences shared between patients were less clear, possibly partly because of HLA diversity across the patient population. Many expanded lesional clones persisted in scalp and blood during tofacitinib treatment, which may partly explain relapse after stopping treatment. Unlike mouse skin, which is dominated by gammadelta T cells, normal human skin has resident alphabeta T cells that are also sequenced, and this complicates analysis of the scalp TCR repertoire. With tofacitinib, both scalp clonality and the number of expanded CD8+ clones among the top 100 scalp clones went down significantly.

The CDR3 spans 16 residues, from the cysteine through the phenylalanine. Only the CDR3 DNA stays, 48 bases, in frame from base 1. Looking up the germline V gene yields CDR1 SQVTM and CDR2 ANQGSEA. The germline ends are 26 bases apart after V is trimmed by 5 bases and J by 6 bases. The sample's time point label is to be understood as: more than three weeks on oral tofacitinib. The treatment or condition label corresponds to: oral pan-JAK inhibitor, 5-10 mg twice daily. From alopecia areata patients, peripheral blood was collected along with lesional scalp punch biopsies. After PBMCs were isolated by density centrifugation and stained for CD3, CD4 and CD8, a FACSAria was used to sort CD4+ and CD8+ T cells. This clone was observed a few times. Its antigen remains unidentified. Base quality data are lacking; no much larger clone is found one base away. Library preparation used the immunoSEQ multiplex PCR assay. RNA was extracted from all samples and reverse transcribed into cDNA as template for TCR sequencing. SuperScript III was used to make first-strand cDNA, primed with a 2:1 mix of oligo-dT and random hexamers. A synthetic immune receptor repertoire was used to measure amplification bias, and any remaining bias was corrected computationally. The source study handled its data this way. Raw reads were preprocessed for error removal, and CDR3 was defined according to IMGT conventions as running from the conserved cysteine to phenylalanine. Clonality was computed by normalizing Shannon entropy by log2 of the number of productive unique TCRs and subtracting the result from 1. Scalp TCRbeta sequences were cross-referenced with sorted blood CD4 and CD8 repertoires so that the CD4 or CD8 identity of scalp clones could be inferred. The immuneACCESS repertoire file appears here via TCRdb, limited to in-frame rearrangements. These files lack a portion of the clones; in checked studies, under half of the deficit traces to unresolved V genes, and the cause of the others is not known. V and J calls and clone size are copied from that table; D and trimming were computed from the DNA. The sample includes about 42,000 clones, with about 71% observed a single time. The ten biggest clones cover roughly 22% of the sample.

Sequenced here: CD8+ T cells sorted from blood, sampled at week 4, from a patient treated with tofacitinib. The receptor was derived from a human donor with alopecia areata. The sequence is built from TRBV29-1 and TRBJ2-7, with the D call perhaps TRBD1 or TRBD2, as 5 bases match in each case. In nucleotide form, the sequence is TGCAGCGTTCACGTAACCTCCGGGACCGGTACTCGCGAGCAGTACTTC. Translated, it reads CSVHVTSGTGTREQYF.